Below are 27 T cell receptor beta chains sequenced from a single sample in a study of blood T cell repertoires in COVID-19. The method was immunoSEQ multiplex PCR; TCRdb's version includes in-frame clones alone and lacks a portion of them. The table shows about 520,000 clones, with 70% to 90% occurring only once. Input material: peripheral blood. All receptors come from a human donor in a cohort sampled during active COVID-19.

This clone was seen a few times. This sequence joins TRBV18 and TRBJ2-1; 8 bases line up with TRBD1. Germline loops: CDR1 KGHSH, CDR2 LQKENI. The CDR3 length is 15 residues. J was trimmed by 7 bases and V by 2 bases; bases with no gene match: 7. The CDR3 protein is CASSPGGQGANEQFF. CDR3 bases: TGTGCCAGCTCACCAGGAGGTCAGGGGGCGAATGAGCAGTTCTTC.

The chain employs TRBV5-1 and TRBJ2-5; TRBD2 agrees at 14 bases. This CDR3 spans 16 amino acids. Germline CDR1 is SGHRS and CDR2 is YFSETQ. Trimming at V came to 4 bases and at J to 5 bases, leaving 7 bases not matched to a gene. The CDR3 nucleotides are TGCGCCAGCAGCCGCGGACTAGCGGGAGGTGAGGAGACCCAGTACTTC. Translating it yields CASSRGLAGGEETQYF.

The chain carries TRBV10-3 and TRBJ2-1, with TRBD1 as a possible D gene (6 bases). The V gene's germline CDR1 is ENHRY and CDR2 SYGVKD. This CDR3 is built from 14 residues. V was pared by 4 bases and J by 6 bases, with 13 bases between. The CDR3 DNA reads as TGTGCCATCAGTGTCAAGACAGGCCCCAATGAGCAGTTCTTC. It codes for CAISVKTGPNEQFF.

The chain uses TRBV5-6 and TRBJ2-1, with 10 positions matching TRBD1. Germline trimming cut 4 bases from V and 4 bases from J; bases unmatched to any gene: 5. The germline V gene encodes CDR1 SGHDT and CDR2 YYEEEE. This CDR3 comprises 15 residues. The CDR3 spells CASSRQGARYNEQFF. The CDR3 nucleotides read TGTGCCAGCAGCCGACAGGGGGCGAGGTACAATGAGCAGTTCTTC.

V is TRBV5-8 and J is TRBJ2-1; TRBD2 matches at 10 bases. The germline gives CDR1 SGHTS, CDR2 YDEGEE. The CDR3 has 17 residues. The V segment lost 1 base and the J segment 7 bases; nucleotides outside the gene matches: 11. CDR3: CASSLPLGTSVGNEQFF. Here the CDR3 DNA reads TGTGCCAGCAGCTTGCCCCTTGGGACTAGCGTAGGGAATGAGCAGTTCTTC.

This clone was counted a few times. The J gene is TRBJ2-1, the V gene TRBV19; D possibly corresponds to TRBD2 (7 bases). Per the germline V gene, CDR1 is LNHDA and CDR2 is SQIVND (reference sequence). The CDR3 runs to 16 residues. V was clipped by 10 bases and J by 0 bases, with 19 bases between them. CDR3 in DNA: TGTGCCACCTTGGATAGGGGGAGGGGCTCCTACAATGAGCAGTTCTTC. It translates to CATLDRGRGSYNEQFF.

The CDR3 sequence is CAISESARGARQPQHF. The CDR3 DNA reads TGTGCCATCAGTGAAAGTGCCAGGGGGGCGAGGCAGCCCCAGCATTTT. The V gene is TRBV10-3, the J gene TRBJ1-5; 7 bases line up with TRBD1. Losses at the gene ends were 3 bases for V and 7 bases for J; bases not matched to a gene: 12. In germline, CDR1 is ENHRY, CDR2 SYGVKD. CDR3 length: 16 residues.

This sequence joins TRBV6-5 and TRBJ2-7, with TRBD2 as a possible D gene (6 bases). The germline V and J ends were trimmed by 6 bases and 3 bases, with 18 bases remaining between them. Germline CDR1 MNHEY, CDR2 SVGAGI. The CDR3 is 15 residues long. CDR3 bases: TGTGCCAGCAGGGGGCGGGACGGCTATCGCTACGAGCAGTACTTC. Its translation: CASRGRDGYRYEQYF.

The chain uses TRBV5-1 and TRBJ2-1; 11 bases agree with TRBD2. CDR1 is SGHRS, CDR2 YFSETQ, per germline. V shed 5 bases, J shed 4 bases, and the junction held 11 bases outside the gene matches. The CDR3 loop spans 17 amino acids. The CDR3 DNA reads as TGCGCCAGCAGAAGGGTTCTAGCGGGAGGCCGATACAATGAGCAGTTCTTC. This gives the protein CASRRVLAGGRYNEQFF.

In the case of this clone: The junction shows a germline mismatch at one end, possibly a read error. The V and J genes are TRBV7-7 and TRBJ2-7; 10 bases match TRBD2. Per the germline V gene, CDR1 is SSHAT and CDR2 is FNYEAQ (reference sequence). This CDR3 comprises 15 residues. CDR3 amino acids: CASSPLAGGSYEQYF. The CDR3 region has the DNA TGTGCTAGCAGCCCCTTAGCGGGAGGTAGCTACGAGCAGTACTTC.

The V call is TRBV10-3, the J call TRBJ1-5; the D gene is possibly TRBD1 (6 bases). This CDR3 has 14 residues. The germline CDR1 and CDR2 sequences are ENHRY and SYGVKD. V lost 0 bases and J 4 bases, leaving 7 bases between the germline ends. The CDR3 here is CAISESQGNQPQHF. CDR3 in DNA: TGTGCCATCAGTGAGTCCCAGGGGAATCAGCCCCAGCATTTT.

J is TRBJ2-1 and V is TRBV7-2; D may be TRBD1 (5 bases). CDR1 SGHTA and CDR2 FQGNSA come from the germline V gene. V dropped 1 base and J dropped 9 bases, with 13 bases sitting between them. The length of the CDR3 is 14 residues. The CDR3 here is CASSLGLATGEQFF. The CDR3 DNA sequence: TGTGCCAGCAGCTTAGGGTTGGCCACAGGTGAGCAGTTCTTC.

This chain uses TRBV6-5 with TRBJ2-7; D may be TRBD2 (5 bases). The CDR3 contains 11 residues. V was trimmed by 3 bases and J by 7 bases, leaving 7 bases between them. Germline V gene sequence: CDR1 MNHEY, CDR2 SVGAGI. CDR3 DNA sequence: TGTGCCAGCAGTTATGGAGGAGAGCAGTACTTC. Translation gives CASSYGGEQYF.

The CDR3 loop reads CACTRTSGLSTDTQYF. The DNA of the CDR3 is TGTGCCTGCACCCGGACTAGCGGGCTTAGCACAGATACGCAGTATTTT. The chain is built from TRBV30 and TRBJ2-3; 11 bases agree with TRBD2. Germline CDR1 GTSNPN, CDR2 SVGIG (reference sequence). Germline trimming cut 6 bases from V and 0 bases from J; bases unmatched to any gene: 8. The CDR3 spans 16 residues.

This clone was recorded once. The chain is built from TRBV3-1 (or the pseudogene TRBV3-2) and TRBJ2-7; D unclear. Germline CDR1 reads LGHDT; CDR2 reads YNNKEL (reference sequence). The CDR3 runs to 13 residues. Between the trimmed V and J ends, which lost 1 base and 0 bases, there was a span of 4 bases. CDR3 DNA sequence: TGTGCCAGCAGCCAAGCCTACTCCTACGAGCAGTACTTC. Translating it yields CASSQAYSYEQYF.

This sequence joins TRBV29-1 and TRBJ2-1; D not certain. There are 12 residues in the CDR3. Germline loops: CDR1 SQVTM, CDR2 ANQGSEA. Trimming stripped 6 bases from V and 6 bases from J, with 12 bases between. The CDR3 sequence: CSVGPSANEQFF. The CDR3, as DNA: TGCAGCGTCGGTCCCAGCGCCAATGAGCAGTTCTTC.

The chain links TRBV3-1 (or the pseudogene TRBV3-2) to TRBJ2-7, with 11 bases aligning to TRBD2. The CDR3 totals 17 residues. V was pared by 4 bases and J by 3 bases, with 11 bases of the junction left unmatched. Germline values: CDR1 LGHDT, CDR2 YNNKEL (reference sequence). CDR3 sequence: CASSLLSTSGSFYEQYF. As DNA, the CDR3 is TGTGCCAGCAGCCTACTCTCCACTAGCGGGAGCTTCTACGAGCAGTACTTC.

The chain combines TRBV30 with TRBJ1-2; D is unresolved. V shed 0 bases and J shed 7 bases, with 12 bases lying between them. The germline gives CDR1 GTSNPN, CDR2 SVGIG (reference sequence). There are 13 residues in the CDR3. In nucleotides, the CDR3 is TGTGCCTGGAGTGTACTCGGAGCCGTTGGCTACACCTTC. Translating it yields CAWSVLGAVGYTF.

The chain joins TRBV7-3 to TRBJ1-1; 8 bases agree with TRBD1. The CDR3 consists of 14 residues. V lost 5 bases to trimming and J lost 5 bases; unmatched junction nucleotides: 7. Germline V gene lookup returns CDR1 SGHTA and CDR2 FQGTGA. CDR3 sequence: CASSPQGAFTEAFF. The CDR3 DNA reads TGTGCCAGCAGCCCGCAGGGGGCTTTTACTGAAGCTTTCTTT.

This clone appeared a few times. The chain combines TRBV27 with TRBJ1-2, with a weak D call TRBD1 (6 bases). This CDR3 has 14 amino acids. The germline V gene encodes CDR1 MNHEY and CDR2 SMNVEV (reference sequence). The germline V and J ends were trimmed by 6 bases and 6 bases, with 17 bases remaining between them. CDR3 amino acids: CASSRINRVDGYTF. CDR3 DNA: TGTGCCAGCAGCCGCATTAACAGGGTCGATGGCTACACCTTC.

The chain carries TRBV19 and TRBJ1-6, with D possibly matching TRBD1 (5 bases). Trimming cost V 7 bases and J 5 bases, with 21 bases left between them. This CDR3 is built from 17 residues. Germline V CDR1 and CDR2: LNHDA, SQIVND (reference sequence). In DNA form, the CDR3 reads TGTGCCAGTAAGCCCGACAGCTGGTCAACTGATAATTCACCCCTCCACTTT. Translation gives CASKPDSWSTDNSPLHF.

The chain combines TRBV6-4 with TRBJ2-7, with D possibly being TRBD2 (5 bases). CDR1 is MRHNA, CDR2 SNTAGT, per germline. This CDR3 region has 14 residues. The ends were cut back, 3 bases at V and 7 bases at J, with 16 bases in the middle. CDR3 sequence (DNA): TGTGCCAGCAGTGAGACTGGCTCCTCGGGGGAGCAGTACTTC. It translates to CASSETGSSGEQYF.

The chain joins TRBV6-5 to TRBJ2-7; 9 bases map to TRBD1. Germline-derived CDR1 and CDR2 are MNHEY and SVGAGI. The V segment lost 5 bases and the J segment 6 bases; nucleotides outside the gene matches: 8. This CDR3 comprises 14 residues. The CDR3 is CASSRDRVPGEQYF. The DNA for the CDR3 is TGTGCCAGCAGTCGGGACAGGGTTCCCGGCGAGCAGTACTTC.

V is TRBV7-2 and J is TRBJ2-7, with D perhaps TRBD2 (6 bases). Looked up from germline, CDR1 is SGHTA and CDR2 is FQGNSA. The V and J ends lost 5 bases and 7 bases respectively, with 18 bases between them. This CDR3 comprises 14 residues. The CDR3 bases are TGTGCCAGCAGCCTTTTGGAGGGGCCCGTGGAGCAGTACTTC. It yields the protein CASSLLEGPVEQYF.

The rearrangement links TRBV7-3 to TRBJ2-2, with D possibly TRBD1 on 6 matching bases. Germline CDR1 and CDR2: SGHTA and FQGTGA. Deletions cut 2 bases from V and 1 base from J, with 14 bases between. The CDR3 runs 17 residues. The CDR3 coding sequence is TGTGCCAGCAGCTTAGGTCTTAGGGGGAAGAACACCGGGGAGCTGTTTTTT. Protein sequence: CASSLGLRGKNTGELFF.

The genes are TRBV5-6 and TRBJ2-1; unclear D gene. The CDR3 is 11 amino acids. V gave up 4 bases and J gave up 5 bases, with 4 bases separating them. Germline V gene sequence: CDR1 SGHDT, CDR2 YYEEEE. The CDR3 region has the DNA TGTGCCAGCAGCACAGACAATGAGCAGTTCTTC. This encodes CASSTDNEQFF.

The rearrangement joins TRBV6-5 to TRBJ1-1; D call uncertain. The ends were cut back, 0 bases at V and 6 bases at J, with 5 bases in the middle. This CDR3 comprises 12 residues. CDR1 and CDR2 from the germline V gene are MNHEY and SVGAGI. CDR3 residues: CASSYSSSEAFF. CDR3 DNA: TGTGCCAGCAGTTACTCCTCTTCTGAAGCTTTCTTT.